This T cell receptor beta chain was observed in a study of control samples from healthy donors and cancer patients (dated by TCRdb to the early 2020s). Comment on this clone: Its cognate antigen has yet to be identified. No clone much larger than this one lies a single base away; base qualities are absent.

Library method: the immunoSEQ multiplex PCR assay. As stored in TCRdb, this immuneACCESS dataset retains in-frame rearrangements with V and J assigned. A fraction of the clones does not appear; measured against another copy, unresolved V genes explain less than half of the discrepancy, and the remainder lacks a known reason. The sample contains about 69,000 clones, around nine tenths of them found a single time. Of the sample, about 19% falls within the top ten clones. Via the germline V gene, CDR1 is MNHEY and CDR2 SVGAGI. Including the terminal cysteine and phenylalanine, the CDR3 comprises 11 residues. Only CDR3 DNA is held: 33 bases, read in frame from base 1. At the junction V is shortened by 10 bases and J by 11 bases, with 17 bases in between.

This TCR derives from a man aged 60-69 years with lung cancer. The chain links TRBV6-5 with TRBJ1-1; a confident D gene designation cannot be given. The sequencing sample was made of PBMCs. The DNA reads TGTGCCACCACTCAGGTAATTTCGGCTTTCTTT. It is translated as CATTQVISAFF.